This is a list of T cell receptor beta chains from one sample in a study of blood T cell repertoires in COVID-19. Generated by immunoSEQ multiplex PCR, the TCRdb table keeps only in-frame clones and is missing some. The table includes some 150,000 clones, about 88% detected once. Sequenced: PBMCs or T cells enriched from blood (not recorded which). The receptors come from a woman aged 18-29 years who had recovered from COVID-19. CDR3s include the opening cysteine and the closing phenylalanine or tryptophan. D genes are given only for firm matches. Some rows have no size entry. The others give once, few or many, or a class for an expanded clone.

. | TRBJ1-6 | . | TRBV7-9 | CASSRDTSNSPLHF | TGTGCCAGCAGTCGGGACACCTCTAATTCACCCCTCCACTTT
. | TRBJ2-5 | TRBD1 | TRBV18 | CASSLGQGVPYGEETQYF | TGTGCCAGCTCACTTGGACAGGGGGTCCCGTATGGGGAAGAGACCCAGTACTTC
few | TRBJ2-1 | . | TRBV12-3/TRBV12-4 | CASSLNSNEQFF | TGTGCCAGCAGTTTAAACAGCAATGAGCAGTTCTTC
few | TRBJ1-2 | . | TRBV15 | CATSTRTTGSGYTF | TGTGCCACCAGCACAAGAACTACAGGGTCTGGCTACACCTTC
. | TRBJ2-1 | TRBD2 | TRBV4-1 | CASSQRPAGGPDEQFF | TGCGCCAGCAGCCAAAGGCCAGCGGGAGGGCCCGATGAGCAGTTCTTC
. | TRBJ2-7 | . | TRBV11-3 | CASSAHAAPTEQYF | TGTGCCAGCAGCGCGCACGCGGCTCCGACCGAGCAGTACTTC
. | TRBJ1-5 | . | TRBV4-1 | CASSQEMGAFQPQHF | TGCGCCAGCAGCCAAGAAATGGGAGCTTTTCAGCCCCAGCATTTT
. | TRBJ2-2 | TRBD2 | TRBV9 | CASSVVAGGLGDTGELFF | TGTGCCAGCAGCGTAGTCGCGGGAGGGCTAGGGGACACCGGGGAGCTGTTTTTT
. | TRBJ2-7 | . | TRBV11-1 | CASSLLGSLGYEQYF | TGTGCCAGCAGCTTACTAGGAAGTCTTGGGTACGAGCAGTACTTC
. | TRBJ1-1 | TRBD1 | TRBV27 | CASGLLQGGVTEAFF | TGTGCCAGCGGCCTGTTACAGGGGGGGGTCACTGAAGCTTTCTTT
. | TRBJ1-1 | . | TRBV4-1 | CASSPLQTFHPEAFF | TGCGCCAGCAGCCCTCTACAGACGTTTCACCCTGAAGCTTTCTTT
. | TRBJ2-1 | TRBD2 | TRBV11-3 | CASSLEGLGTSGRVGLNEQFF | TGTGCCAGCAGCTTAGAGGGGCTCGGGACTAGCGGGAGAGTAGGGCTCAATGAGCAGTTCTTC
. | TRBJ2-4 | . | TRBV4-1 | CASSQGLAVMNIQYF | TGCGCCAGCAGCCAAGGATTAGCGGTAATGAACATTCAGTACTTC
. | TRBJ2-7 | . | TRBV7-9 | CASSFAFSEQYF | TGTGCCAGCAGCTTCGCGTTTTCCGAGCAGTACTTC
. | TRBJ2-5 | . | TRBV7-2 | CASSLSNAGQETQYF | TGTGCCAGCAGCCTCTCTAATGCGGGTCAAGAGACCCAGTACTTC